This TCR beta chain was found in a study of read filtering for tumor transcriptome and immune sequencing. Study background: By R-ISS, stages I, II and III held approximately 8, 17 and 7 patients. After DNase treatment, RNA was made into whole-transcriptome libraries. General observations from the study: The CD138-negative fraction was mixed bone marrow immune cells, not pure T cells. Compared with RNA-seq, IR-seq gave much higher clonotype depth and reliability.

CDR1 is SGHTA and CDR2 is FQGTGA in the germline V gene. The ends lost 2 bases at V and 5 bases at J; junction bases unmatched: 1. CDR3 length equals 13 residues. This library used around 400 ng RNA and molecular barcoded adaptors spanning alpha/delta and beta/gamma chains. TCRdb re-analysed the reads in MiXCR, keeping a single row per CDR3 protein. Of roughly 90,000 distinct CDR3 sequences listed, under 25% were seen once; the top ten hold about an eighth. The sample holds many counts of this clonotype. Its specificity is unknown. Sequencing was performed on a population of CD138-negative cells sorted from bone marrow. This sequence originates from a donor at least 40 years old with multiple myeloma. The gene calls are TRBV7-3 and TRBJ2-3, with 7 bases aligning to TRBD2. The CDR3 region has the DNA TGTGCCAGCAGCTTAGGGGGGGAAGATACGCAGTATTTT. Amino acids: CASSLGGEDTQYF.